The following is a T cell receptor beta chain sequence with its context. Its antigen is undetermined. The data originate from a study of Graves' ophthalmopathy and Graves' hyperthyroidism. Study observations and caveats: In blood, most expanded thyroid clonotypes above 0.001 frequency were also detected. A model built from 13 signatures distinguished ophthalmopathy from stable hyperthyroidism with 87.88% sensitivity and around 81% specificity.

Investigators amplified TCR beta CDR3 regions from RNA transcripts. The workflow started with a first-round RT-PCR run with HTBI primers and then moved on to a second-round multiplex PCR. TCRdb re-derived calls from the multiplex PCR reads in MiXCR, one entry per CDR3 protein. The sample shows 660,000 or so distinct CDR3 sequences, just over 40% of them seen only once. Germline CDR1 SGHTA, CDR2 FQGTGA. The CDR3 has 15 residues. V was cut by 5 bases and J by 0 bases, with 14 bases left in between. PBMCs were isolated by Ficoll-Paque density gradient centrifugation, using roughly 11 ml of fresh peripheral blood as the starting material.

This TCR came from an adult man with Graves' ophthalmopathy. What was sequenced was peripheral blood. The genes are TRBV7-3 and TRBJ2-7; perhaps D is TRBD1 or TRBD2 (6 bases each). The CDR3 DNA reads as TGTGCCAGCAGCCTACAGGGACTTAGCTCCTACGAGCAGTACTTC. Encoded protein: CASSLQGLSSYEQYF.